This passage covers 11 T cell receptor beta chains from one sample sequenced in a study of shared clonotypes between healthy human individuals (dated by TCRdb to 2018 to 2021). The receptor library was made with the immunoSEQ multiplex PCR assay. The table comes from immuneACCESS by way of TCRdb, which keeps in-frame sequences with V and J called. Part of the clones is missing from these tables; in studies checked, under half for an unresolved V gene and the rest for unknown reasons. The sample table lists about 380,000 clones, roughly 96% of them with a count of one. The top ten hold around 0.32% of the sample. The sequenced sample consisted of memory CD8+ T cells sorted from blood. The sample's cell subset or site label, decoded: CD45RO+ cells pooled with CCR7-negative TemRA cells. These receptors came from a man between 25 and 39 years old in good health.

The chain uses TRBV7-2 and TRBJ2-3; D unresolved. The length of the CDR3 is 14 residues. V lost 1 base, J lost 5 bases, and 10 bases lay in between. CDR1 is SGHTA, CDR2 FQGNSA, per germline. CDR3 residues: CASSLVAPLDTQYF. CDR3 in DNA: TGTGCCAGCAGCTTAGTGGCGCCTTTAGATACGCAGTATTTT.

This clone came up a few times. This sequence joins TRBV7-3 and TRBJ2-3, with 7 bases aligning to TRBD2. CDR1 is SGHTA and CDR2 is FQGTGA in the germline V gene. V shed 2 bases and J 2 bases; nucleotides not matched to a gene: 10. The CDR3 extends over 17 amino acids. CDR3 in DNA: TGTGCCAGCAGCTTATATGCGGGAGCAGGCCCCACAGATACGCAGTATTTT. Its translation is CASSLYAGAGPTDTQYF.

The chain is built from TRBV6-5 and TRBJ2-5; D remains unclear. Germline V CDR1 and CDR2: MNHEY, SVGAGI. This CDR3 has 13 residues. The ends were cut back, 8 bases at V and 5 bases at J, with 15 bases in the middle. CDR3 residues: CASGKSLGETQYF. The CDR3 region has the DNA TGTGCCAGCGGAAAAAGTCTTGGGGAGACCCAGTACTTC.

J is TRBJ2-5 and V is TRBV30, with D possibly matching TRBD2 (6 bases). From germline, CDR1 is GTSNPN and CDR2 SVGIG (reference sequence). The CDR3 totals 11 residues. Trimming took 0 bases from V and 9 from J, leaving 8 bases between them. The CDR3 DNA reads as TGTGCCTGGAGTGTCGGGGGAGCCCAGTACTTC. This translates into CAWSVGGAQYF.

The rearrangement uses TRBV5-1 and TRBJ2-7; 12 bases are a match to TRBD2. Trimming removed 1 base from V and 3 bases from J; junction bases left unmatched: 8. This CDR3 spans 17 amino acids. The germline CDR1 and CDR2 sequences are SGHRS and YFSETQ. CDR3 amino acids: CASSLPGLAGILYEQYF. In DNA form, the CDR3 reads TGCGCCAGCAGCTTGCCGGGACTAGCGGGTATCCTCTACGAGCAGTACTTC. Filled out from reference TRBV5-1 and TRBJ2-7, the complete variable domain reads KAGVTQTPRYLIKTRGQQVTLSCSPISGHRSVSWYQQTPGQGLQFLFEYFSETQRNKGNFPGRFSGRQFSNSRSEMNVSTLELGDSALYLCASSLPGLAGILYEQYFGPGTRLTVT.

CDR3 sequence (DNA): TGTGCCAGCAGCTTCGGGGGGCCTGGAAACACCATATATTTT. Translating it yields CASSFGGPGNTIYF. The chain combines TRBV7-2 with TRBJ1-3, with D maybe TRBD1 (6 bases). This CDR3 has 14 residues. Deletions cut 3 bases from V and 2 bases from J, with 8 bases between. Germline CDR1 reads SGHTA; CDR2 reads FQGNSA.

V is TRBV6-5 and J is TRBJ2-7; 7 bases map to TRBD1. The CDR3 has 14 residues. With 0 bases clipped from V and 6 bases from J, the junction kept 5 bases outside the gene matches. CDR1 and CDR2 from the germline V gene are MNHEY and SVGAGI. CDR3 nucleotide sequence: TGTGCCAGCAGTTACTCAGGGGGCGGAGGCGAGCAGTACTTC. Protein product: CASSYSGGGGEQYF.

This chain links TRBV27 with TRBJ2-3, with D possibly TRBD1 on 8 matching bases. The V and J ends lost 5 bases and 4 bases respectively, with 19 bases between them. Germline loops: CDR1 MNHEY, CDR2 SMNVEV (reference sequence). The CDR3 runs to 16 residues. The CDR3 loop is CASSEGGTGHADTQYF. CDR3 nucleotide sequence: TGTGCCAGCAGTGAGGGAGGGACAGGTCATGCAGATACGCAGTATTTT.

The J gene is TRBJ1-1, the V gene TRBV7-9; D is perhaps TRBD1 (5 bases). In germline, CDR1 is SEHNR, CDR2 FQNEAQ (reference sequence). CDR3 size: 14 residues. V gave up 1 base and J gave up 5 bases, with 11 bases separating them. The CDR3, as DNA: TGTGCCAGCAGCTTAGTCCTTAGGGGTACTGAAGCTTTCTTT. Protein sequence: CASSLVLRGTEAFF.

The rearrangement joins TRBV28 to TRBJ2-7; 13 bases fit TRBD2. Losses at the gene ends were 2 bases for V and 5 bases for J; bases not matched to a gene: 3. In germline, CDR1 is MDHEN, CDR2 SYDVKM. The CDR3 is made up of 15 amino acids. The CDR3 reads CASSLPGLAGNEQYF. The CDR3 coding sequence is TGTGCCAGCAGTTTACCGGGACTAGCGGGAAACGAGCAGTACTTC.

J is TRBJ2-6 and V is TRBV5-1; D gene uncertain. Germline V gene data show CDR1 as SGHRS and CDR2 as YFSETQ. Between the trimmed V and J ends, which lost 0 bases and 0 bases, there was a span of 13 bases. This CDR3 is built from 18 residues. This CDR3 reads CASSLAPSGSSGANVLTF. Written as DNA, the CDR3 is TGCGCCAGCAGCTTGGCTCCCAGTGGTAGCTCTGGGGCCAACGTCCTGACTTTC.